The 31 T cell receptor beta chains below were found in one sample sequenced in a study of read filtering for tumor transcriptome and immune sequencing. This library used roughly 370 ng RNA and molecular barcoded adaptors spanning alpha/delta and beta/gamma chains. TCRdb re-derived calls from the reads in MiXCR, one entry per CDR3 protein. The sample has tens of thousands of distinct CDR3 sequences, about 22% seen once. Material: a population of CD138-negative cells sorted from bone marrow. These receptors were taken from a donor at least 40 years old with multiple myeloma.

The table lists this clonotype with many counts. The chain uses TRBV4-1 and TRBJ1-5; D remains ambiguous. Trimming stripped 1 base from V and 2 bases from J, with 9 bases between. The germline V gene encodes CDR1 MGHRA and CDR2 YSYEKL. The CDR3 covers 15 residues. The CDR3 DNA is TGCGCCAGCAGCCAAGGGACGGACGGCAATCAGCCCCAGCATTTT. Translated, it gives CASSQGTDGNQPQHF.

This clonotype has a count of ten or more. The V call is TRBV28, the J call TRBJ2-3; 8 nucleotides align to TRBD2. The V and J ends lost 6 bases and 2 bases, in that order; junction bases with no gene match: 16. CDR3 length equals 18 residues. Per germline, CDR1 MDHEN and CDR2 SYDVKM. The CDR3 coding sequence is TGTGCCAGCAGGCCCTGGACGGAATTAGCGGGGCTCACAGATACGCAGTATTTT. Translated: CASRPWTELAGLTDTQYF.

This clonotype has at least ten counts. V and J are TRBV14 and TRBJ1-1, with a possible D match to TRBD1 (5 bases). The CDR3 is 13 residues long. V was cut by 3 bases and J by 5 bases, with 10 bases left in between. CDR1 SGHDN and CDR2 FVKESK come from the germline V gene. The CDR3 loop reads CASSQGLITEAFF. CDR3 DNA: TGTGCCAGCAGCCAGGGACTGATAACTGAAGCTTTCTTT.

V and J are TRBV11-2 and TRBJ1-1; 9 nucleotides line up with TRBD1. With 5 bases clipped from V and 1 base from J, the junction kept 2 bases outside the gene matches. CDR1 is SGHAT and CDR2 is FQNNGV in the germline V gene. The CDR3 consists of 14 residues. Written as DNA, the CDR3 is TGTGCCAGCAGCCGGACAGGGGAGAACACTGAAGCTTTCTTT. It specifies CASSRTGENTEAFF.

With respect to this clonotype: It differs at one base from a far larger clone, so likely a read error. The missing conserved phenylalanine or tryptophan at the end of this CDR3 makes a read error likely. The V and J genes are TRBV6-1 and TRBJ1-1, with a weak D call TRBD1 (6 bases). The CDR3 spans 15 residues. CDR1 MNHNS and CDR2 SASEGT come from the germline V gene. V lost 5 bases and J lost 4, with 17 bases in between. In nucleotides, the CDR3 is TGTGCCAGCAGTTACTTGGGGGCTGGGGTCACTGAAGCTTTCATT. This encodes CASSYLGAGVTEAFI.

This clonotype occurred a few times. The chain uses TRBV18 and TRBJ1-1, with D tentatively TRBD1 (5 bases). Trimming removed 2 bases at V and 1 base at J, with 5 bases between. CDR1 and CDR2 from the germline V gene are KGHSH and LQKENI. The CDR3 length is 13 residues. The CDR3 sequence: CASSPTGNTEAFF. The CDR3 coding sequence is TGTGCCAGCTCACCAACAGGGAACACTGAAGCTTTCTTT.

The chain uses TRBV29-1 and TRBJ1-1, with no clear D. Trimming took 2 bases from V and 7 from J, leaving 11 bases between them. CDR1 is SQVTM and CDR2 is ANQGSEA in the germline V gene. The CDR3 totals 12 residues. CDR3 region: CSVEFLSSEAFF. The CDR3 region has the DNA TGCAGCGTTGAATTCCTATCTAGTGAAGCTTTCTTT.

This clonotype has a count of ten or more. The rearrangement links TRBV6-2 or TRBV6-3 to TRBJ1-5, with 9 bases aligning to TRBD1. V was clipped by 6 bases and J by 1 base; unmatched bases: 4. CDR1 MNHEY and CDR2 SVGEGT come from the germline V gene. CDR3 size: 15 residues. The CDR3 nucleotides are TGTGCCAGCAGCCGGGACAGGGCGAGCAATCAGCCCCAGCATTTT. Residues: CASSRDRASNQPQHF.

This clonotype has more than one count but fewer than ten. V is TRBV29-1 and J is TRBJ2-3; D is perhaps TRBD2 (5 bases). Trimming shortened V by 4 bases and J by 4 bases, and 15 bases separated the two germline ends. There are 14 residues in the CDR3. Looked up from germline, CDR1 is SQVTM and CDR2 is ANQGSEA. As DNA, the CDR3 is TGCAGCGTTGGAAGAGCGGATAGCGCAGATACGCAGTATTTT. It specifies CSVGRADSADTQYF.

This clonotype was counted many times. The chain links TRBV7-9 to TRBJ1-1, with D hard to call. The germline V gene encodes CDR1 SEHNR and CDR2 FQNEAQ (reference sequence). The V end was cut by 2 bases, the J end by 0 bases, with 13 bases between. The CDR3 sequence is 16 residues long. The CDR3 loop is CASSLTNIKLNTEAFF. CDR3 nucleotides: TGTGCCAGCAGCTTAACAAACATCAAGCTGAACACTGAAGCTTTCTTT.

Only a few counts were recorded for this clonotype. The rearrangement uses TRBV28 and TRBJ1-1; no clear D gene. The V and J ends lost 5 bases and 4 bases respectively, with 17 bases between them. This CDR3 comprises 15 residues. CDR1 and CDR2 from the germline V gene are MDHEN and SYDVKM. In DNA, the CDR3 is TGTGCCAGCAGTATTCTCACGGGTGGGAGCACTGAAGCTTTCTTT. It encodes CASSILTGGSTEAFF.

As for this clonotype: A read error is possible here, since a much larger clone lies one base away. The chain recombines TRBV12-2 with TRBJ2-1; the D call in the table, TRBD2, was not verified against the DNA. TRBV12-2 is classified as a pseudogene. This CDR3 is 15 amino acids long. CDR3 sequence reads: CAGSQTSGGANEQFF. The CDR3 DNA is TGTGCCGGCAGCCAGACTAGCGGGGGGGCAAATGAGCAGTTCTTC.

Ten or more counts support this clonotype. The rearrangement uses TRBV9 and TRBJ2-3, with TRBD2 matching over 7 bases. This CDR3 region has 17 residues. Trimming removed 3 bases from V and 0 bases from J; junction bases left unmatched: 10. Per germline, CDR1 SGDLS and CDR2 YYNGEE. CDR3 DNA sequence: TGTGCCAGCAGCGCAGATCCCGGGAGGACTAGCACAGATACGCAGTATTTT. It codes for CASSADPGRTSTDTQYF.

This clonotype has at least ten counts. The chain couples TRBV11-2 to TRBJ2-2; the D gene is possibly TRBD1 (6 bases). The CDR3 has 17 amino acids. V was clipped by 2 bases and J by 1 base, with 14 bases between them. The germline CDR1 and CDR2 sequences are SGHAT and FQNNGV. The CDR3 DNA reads TGTGCCAGCAGCTTAATAGTTGGACAGATGAACACCGGGGAGCTGTTTTTT. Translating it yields CASSLIVGQMNTGELFF.

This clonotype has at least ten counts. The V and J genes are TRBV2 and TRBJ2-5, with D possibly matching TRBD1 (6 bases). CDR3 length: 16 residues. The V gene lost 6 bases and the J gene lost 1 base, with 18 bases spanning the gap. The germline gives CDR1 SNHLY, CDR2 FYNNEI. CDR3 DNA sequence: TGTGCCAGCAGACCCCTACTTCCAGGGGTCCAAGAGACCCAGTACTTC. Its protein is CASRPLLPGVQETQYF.

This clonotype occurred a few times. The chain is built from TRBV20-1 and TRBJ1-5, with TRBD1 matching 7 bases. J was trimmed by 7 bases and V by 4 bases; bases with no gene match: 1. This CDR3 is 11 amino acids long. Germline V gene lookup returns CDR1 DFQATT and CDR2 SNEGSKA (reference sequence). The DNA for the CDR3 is TGCAGTGCTACACAGGGGCAGCCCCAGCATTTT. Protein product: CSATQGQPQHF.

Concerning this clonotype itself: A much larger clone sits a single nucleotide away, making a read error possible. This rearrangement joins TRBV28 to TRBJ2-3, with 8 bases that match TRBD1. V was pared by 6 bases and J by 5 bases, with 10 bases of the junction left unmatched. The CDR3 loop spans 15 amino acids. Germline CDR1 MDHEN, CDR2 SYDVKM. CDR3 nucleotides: TGTGCCAGCAGGGTTGCTGACAGGGGAAGAGATACGCAGTATTTT. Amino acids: CASRVADRGRDTQYF.

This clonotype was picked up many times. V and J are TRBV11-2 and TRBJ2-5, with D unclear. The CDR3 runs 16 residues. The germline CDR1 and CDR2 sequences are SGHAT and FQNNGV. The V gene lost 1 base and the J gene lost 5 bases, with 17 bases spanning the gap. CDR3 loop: CASSLAPRAAWETQYF. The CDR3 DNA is TGTGCCAGCAGCTTAGCCCCTCGAGCAGCATGGGAGACCCAGTACTTC.

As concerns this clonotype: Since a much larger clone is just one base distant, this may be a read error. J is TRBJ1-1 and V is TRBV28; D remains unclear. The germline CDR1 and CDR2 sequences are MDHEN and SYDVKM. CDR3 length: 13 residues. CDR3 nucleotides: TGTGTCAGCAGCGAAGGGAGAGGGCTTGAAGCTTTCTTT. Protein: CVSSEGRGLEAFF. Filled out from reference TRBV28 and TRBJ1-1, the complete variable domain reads DVKVTQSSRYLVKRTGEKVFLECVQDMDHENMFWYRQDPGLGLRLIYFSYDVKMKEKGDIPEGYSVSREKKERFSLILESASTNQTSMYLCVSSEGRGLEAFFGQGTRLTVV.

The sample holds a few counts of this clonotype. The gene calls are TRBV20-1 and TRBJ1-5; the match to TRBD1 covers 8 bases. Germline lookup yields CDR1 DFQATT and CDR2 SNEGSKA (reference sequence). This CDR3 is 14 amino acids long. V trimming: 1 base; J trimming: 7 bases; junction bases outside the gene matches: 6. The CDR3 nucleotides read TGCAGTGCTAGAGCTGGGACAGGAGGACAGCCCCAGCATTTT. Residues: CSARAGTGGQPQHF.

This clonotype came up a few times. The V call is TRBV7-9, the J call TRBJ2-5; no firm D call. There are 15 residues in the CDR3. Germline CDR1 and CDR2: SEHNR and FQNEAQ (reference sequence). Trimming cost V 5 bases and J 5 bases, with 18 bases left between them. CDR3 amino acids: CASSPTEGFGETQYF. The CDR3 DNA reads TGTGCCAGCAGCCCAACCGAAGGTTTTGGGGAGACCCAGTACTTC.

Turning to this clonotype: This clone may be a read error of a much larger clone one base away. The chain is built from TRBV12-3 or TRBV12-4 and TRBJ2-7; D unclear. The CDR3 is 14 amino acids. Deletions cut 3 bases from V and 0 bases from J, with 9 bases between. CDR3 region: CASSFGRSSYEQYF. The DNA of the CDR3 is TGTGCCAGCAGTTTCGGACGGAGCTCCTACGAGCAGTACTTC.

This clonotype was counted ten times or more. The CDR3 protein is CASIRQRGNEQFF. For the CDR3, the DNA is TGTGCCAGCATAAGACAGAGGGGAAATGAGCAGTTCTTC. This chain links TRBV2 with TRBJ2-1; D tentatively fits TRBD1 or TRBD2 (5 bases each). V lost 7 bases and J lost 7, with 14 bases in between. This CDR3 has 13 amino acids. CDR1 SNHLY and CDR2 FYNNEI come from the germline V gene.

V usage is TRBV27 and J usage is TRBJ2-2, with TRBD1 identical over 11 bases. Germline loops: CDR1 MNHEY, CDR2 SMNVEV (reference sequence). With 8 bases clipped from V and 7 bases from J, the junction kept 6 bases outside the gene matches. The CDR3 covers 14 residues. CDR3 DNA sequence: TGTGCCAGCCGCGGACAGGGGGCCTTCGGGGAGCTGTTTTTT. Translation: CASRGQGAFGELFF.

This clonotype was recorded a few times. The CDR3 spells CASPGSNYGYTF. DNA of the CDR3: TGTGCCAGCCCTGGCAGCAACTATGGCTACACCTTC. The chain has TRBV6-1 and TRBJ1-2, with unresolved D. Germline CDR1 reads MNHNS; CDR2 reads SASEGT. V dropped 8 bases and J dropped 2 bases, with 9 bases sitting between them. This CDR3 has 12 amino acids.

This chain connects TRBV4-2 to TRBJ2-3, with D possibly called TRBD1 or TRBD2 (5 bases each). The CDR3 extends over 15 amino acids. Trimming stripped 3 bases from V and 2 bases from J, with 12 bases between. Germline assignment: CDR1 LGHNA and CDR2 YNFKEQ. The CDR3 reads CASSQRNGATDTQYF. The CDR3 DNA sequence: TGTGCCAGCAGCCAGAGGAACGGGGCCACAGATACGCAGTATTTT.

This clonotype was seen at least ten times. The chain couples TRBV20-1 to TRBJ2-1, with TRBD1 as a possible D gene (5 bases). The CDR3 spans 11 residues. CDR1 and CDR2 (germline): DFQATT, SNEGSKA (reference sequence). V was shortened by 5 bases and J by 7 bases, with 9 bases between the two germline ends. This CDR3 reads CSAYRQNEQFF. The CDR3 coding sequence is TGCAGTGCTTACCGACAGAATGAGCAGTTCTTC.

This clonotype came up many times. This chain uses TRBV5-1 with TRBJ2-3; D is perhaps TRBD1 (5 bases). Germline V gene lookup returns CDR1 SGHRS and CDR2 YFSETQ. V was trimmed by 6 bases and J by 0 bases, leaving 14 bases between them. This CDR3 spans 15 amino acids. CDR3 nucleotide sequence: TGCGCCAGCACCAGGGATTCCTCTAGCACAGATACGCAGTATTTT. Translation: CASTRDSSSTDTQYF.

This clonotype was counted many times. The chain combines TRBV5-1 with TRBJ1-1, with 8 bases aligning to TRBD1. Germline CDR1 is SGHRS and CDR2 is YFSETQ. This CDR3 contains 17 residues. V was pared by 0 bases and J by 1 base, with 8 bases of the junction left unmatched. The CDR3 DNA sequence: TGCGCCAGCAGCTTGGGTCCCCGACAGGGGTCGAACACTGAAGCTTTCTTT. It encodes CASSLGPRQGSNTEAFF.

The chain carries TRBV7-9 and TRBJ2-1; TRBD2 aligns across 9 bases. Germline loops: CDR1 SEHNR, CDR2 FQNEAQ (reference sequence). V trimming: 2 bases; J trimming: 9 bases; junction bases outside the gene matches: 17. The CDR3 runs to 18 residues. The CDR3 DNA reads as TGTGCCAGCAGCTTACAGCACTCTGGCGGGGGGGCAAGTCCTGAGCAGTTCTTC. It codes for CASSLQHSGGGASPEQFF.

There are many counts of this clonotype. The CDR3 region is CASSTQGLAGGEGIYNEQFF. CDR3 in DNA: TGTGCCAGCAGCACCCAGGGACTAGCGGGGGGAGAGGGAATCTACAATGAGCAGTTCTTC. V and J are TRBV7-9 and TRBJ2-1; the match to TRBD2 covers 15 bases. The germline V gene encodes CDR1 SEHNR and CDR2 FQNEAQ (reference sequence). The ends lost 5 bases at V and 3 bases at J; junction bases unmatched: 14. This CDR3 spans 20 amino acids.